The sequence of this TCR beta chain was determined in a study of shared clonotypes between healthy human individuals. The overall study: In total, the donors were two women and a few men aged 18 to 49. Whole-study results and caveats: The naive CD4 repertoires of a handful of donors were compared, and roughly 5.1% of clonotypes were shared.

The CDR3 runs to 15 residues. Looked up from germline, CDR1 is MGHRA and CDR2 is YSYEKL. Trimming at V came to 3 bases and at J to 5 bases, leaving 5 bases not matched to a gene. As regards this clone: The antigen is unknown.

Deep was the level at which the assay was run. Several immunoSEQ plates received, in even portions, the genomic DNA of each subset. The data were produced by immunoSEQ multiplex PCR, yet TCRdb's version contains in-frame clones alone and is incomplete. The table lists about 120,000 clones, around 68% of them singletons. The specimen sequenced was memory CD8+ T cells sorted from blood. Subset here: CD45RO+ cells pooled with CCR7-negative TemRA cells. V gene TRBV4-1 combines with J gene TRBJ2-1; 9 nucleotides line up with TRBD2. The TCR was taken from a young woman in good health. CDR3 sequence: CASSQLAGLDNEQFF. The DNA of the CDR3 is TGCGCCAGCAGCCAGCTAGCGGGACTAGACAATGAGCAGTTCTTC.